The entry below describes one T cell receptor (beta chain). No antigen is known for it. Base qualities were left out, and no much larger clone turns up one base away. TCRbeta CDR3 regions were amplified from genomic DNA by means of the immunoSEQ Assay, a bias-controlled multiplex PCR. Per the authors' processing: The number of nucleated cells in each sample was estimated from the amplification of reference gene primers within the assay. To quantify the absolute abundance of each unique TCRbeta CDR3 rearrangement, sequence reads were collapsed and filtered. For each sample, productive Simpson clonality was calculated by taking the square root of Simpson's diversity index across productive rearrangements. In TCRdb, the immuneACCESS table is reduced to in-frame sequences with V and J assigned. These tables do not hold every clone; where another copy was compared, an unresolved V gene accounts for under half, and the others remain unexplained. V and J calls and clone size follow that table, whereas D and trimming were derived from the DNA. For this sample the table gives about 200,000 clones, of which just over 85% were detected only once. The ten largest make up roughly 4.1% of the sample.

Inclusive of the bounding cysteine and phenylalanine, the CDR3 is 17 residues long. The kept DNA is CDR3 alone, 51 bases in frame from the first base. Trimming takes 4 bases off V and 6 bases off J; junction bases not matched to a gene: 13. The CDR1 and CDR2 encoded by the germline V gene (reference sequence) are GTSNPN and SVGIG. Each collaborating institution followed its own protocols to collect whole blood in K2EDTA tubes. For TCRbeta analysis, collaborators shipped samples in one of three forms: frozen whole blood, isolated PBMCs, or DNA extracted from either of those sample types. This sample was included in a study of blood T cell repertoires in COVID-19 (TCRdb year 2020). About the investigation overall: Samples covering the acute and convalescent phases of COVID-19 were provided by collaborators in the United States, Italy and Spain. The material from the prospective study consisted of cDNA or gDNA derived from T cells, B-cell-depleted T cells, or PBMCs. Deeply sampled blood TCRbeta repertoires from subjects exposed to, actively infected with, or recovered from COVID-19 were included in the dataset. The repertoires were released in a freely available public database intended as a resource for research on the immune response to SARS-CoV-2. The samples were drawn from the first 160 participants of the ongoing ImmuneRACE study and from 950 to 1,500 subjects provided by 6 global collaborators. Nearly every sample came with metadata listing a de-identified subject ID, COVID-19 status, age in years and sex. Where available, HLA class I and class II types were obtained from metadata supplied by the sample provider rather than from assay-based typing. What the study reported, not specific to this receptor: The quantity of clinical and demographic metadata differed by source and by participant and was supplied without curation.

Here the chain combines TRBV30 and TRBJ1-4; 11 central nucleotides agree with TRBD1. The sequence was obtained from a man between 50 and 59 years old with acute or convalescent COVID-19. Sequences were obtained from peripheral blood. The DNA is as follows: TGTGCCTGGACCATTGGGACAGGGGGACGGATATATGAAAAACTGTTTTTT. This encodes CAWTIGTGGRIYEKLFF.